Sequencing of this TCR beta chain was carried out in a study of control samples from healthy donors and cancer patients. Libraries were prepared by immunoSEQ multiplex PCR; TCRdb keeps only in-frame clonotypes and omits some of them. Of tens of thousands of clones in the sample, more than 85% were seen once. CDR3 length: 16 residues. Germline-derived CDR1 and CDR2 are SSHAT and FNYEAQ (reference sequence). A note on this clone: The junction shows a germline mismatch at one end, possibly a read error.

The gene calls are TRBV7-7 and TRBJ1-6; D is perhaps TRBD1 (5 bases). The clonotype originates from a woman aged 45 to 65 in good health. The sequencing sample was made of blood. The CDR3 nucleotides are TGTGCTAGCAGCTTAGGCCCTTCCTGGGACGGTTCACCCCTCCACTTT. Its translation: CASSLGPSWDGSPLHF. Variable domain in full (rest from reference TRBV7-7 and TRBJ1-6): GAGVSQSPRYKVTKRGQDVTLRCDPISSHATLYWYQQALGQGPEFLTYFNYEAQPDKSGLPSDRFSAERPEGSISTLTIQRTEQRDSAMYRCASSLGPSWDGSPLHFGNGTRLTVT.